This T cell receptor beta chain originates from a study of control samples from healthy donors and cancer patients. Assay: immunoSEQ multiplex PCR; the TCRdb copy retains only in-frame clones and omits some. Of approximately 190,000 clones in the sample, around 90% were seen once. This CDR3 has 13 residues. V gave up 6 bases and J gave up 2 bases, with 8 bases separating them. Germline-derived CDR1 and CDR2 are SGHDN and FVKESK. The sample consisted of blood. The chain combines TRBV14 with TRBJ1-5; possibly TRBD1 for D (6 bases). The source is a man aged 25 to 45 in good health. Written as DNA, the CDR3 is TGTGCCAGCAGACAGGGTGGCAATCAGCCCCAGCATTTT. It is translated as CASRQGGNQPQHF. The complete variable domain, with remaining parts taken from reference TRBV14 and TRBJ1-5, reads EAGVTQFPSHSVIEKGQTVTLRCDPISGHDNLYWYRRVMGKEIKFLLHFVKESKQDESGMPNNRFLAERTGGTYSTLKVQPAELEDSGVYFCASRQGGNQPQHFGDGTRLSIL.